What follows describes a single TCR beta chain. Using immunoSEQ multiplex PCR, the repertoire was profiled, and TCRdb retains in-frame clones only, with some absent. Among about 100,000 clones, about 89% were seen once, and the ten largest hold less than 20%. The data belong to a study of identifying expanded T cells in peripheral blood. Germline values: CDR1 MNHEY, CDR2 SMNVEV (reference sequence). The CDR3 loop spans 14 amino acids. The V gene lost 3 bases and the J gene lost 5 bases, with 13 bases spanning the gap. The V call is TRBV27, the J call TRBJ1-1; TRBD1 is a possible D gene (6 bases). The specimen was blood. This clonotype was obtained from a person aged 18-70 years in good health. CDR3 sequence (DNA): TGTGCCAGCAGTTTTAGGGGGGGGGAAACTGAAGCTTTCTTT. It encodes CASSFRGGETEAFF.